Each of the 23 T cell receptor beta chains below was sequenced from the same sample in a study of T cell changes during pregnancy in multiple sclerosis. Produced via immunoSEQ multiplex PCR; TCRdb's table is partial and in-frame only. The sample records 45,000 to 55,000 clones, approximately 91% being singletons. The material was CD4+ T cells from peripheral blood mononuclear cells, obtained after pregnancy. Every receptor here comes from a female donor in good health, enrolled as a control in a pregnancy study.

This clone is a singleton in its sample. The chain links TRBV15 to TRBJ2-1; TRBD2 aligns across 11 bases. Germline assignment: CDR1 LNHNV and CDR2 YYDKDF (reference sequence). V lost 1 base to trimming and J lost 6 bases; unmatched junction nucleotides: 5. The CDR3 loop spans 16 amino acids. The CDR3 here is CATSRAAGTSGNEQFF. CDR3 nucleotide sequence: TGTGCCACCAGCAGAGCTGCCGGGACTAGCGGCAATGAGCAGTTCTTC.

V and J are TRBV7-3 and TRBJ2-5, with TRBD2 identical over 7 bases. After removal of 5 bases from V and 5 bases from J, the junction contained 5 bases not matched to a gene. The CDR3 contains 13 residues. Germline V lookup: CDR1 SGHTA, CDR2 FQGTGA. In nucleotides, the CDR3 is TGTGCCAGCAGCGCGCAGGGAGGGGAGACCCAGTACTTC. Translation: CASSAQGGETQYF.

Note on this clone: Additional DNA sequences in this sample encode the identical CDR3. V is TRBV5-1 and J is TRBJ2-3, with D maybe TRBD1 (6 bases). The CDR3 totals 13 residues. V shed 2 bases and J shed 5 bases, with 9 bases lying between them. The germline V gene has CDR1 SGHRS and CDR2 YFSETQ. CDR3 sequence: CASSFPGEDTQYF. CDR3 bases: TGCGCCAGCAGCTTTCCAGGGGAAGATACGCAGTATTTT.

The chain employs TRBV4-2 and TRBJ2-3, with 11 bases that match TRBD2. The CDR3 runs to 16 residues. V was pared by 0 bases and J by 7 bases, with 6 bases of the junction left unmatched. CDR1 LGHNA and CDR2 YNFKEQ come from the germline V gene. Here the CDR3 DNA reads TGTGCCAGCAGCCAAGATTCGACTAGCGGGGCCAATACGCAGTATTTT. As protein: CASSQDSTSGANTQYF.

The rearrangement uses TRBV12-5 and TRBJ1-3, with D maybe TRBD1 (6 bases). Trimming cost V 1 base and J 3 bases, with 10 bases left between them. Germline V lookup: CDR1 LGHNT, CDR2 FRNRAP. The CDR3 has 15 amino acids. CDR3 sequence (DNA): TGTGCTAGTGGTTTGGCACAGGGATTTGGAAACACCATATATTTT. It translates to CASGLAQGFGNTIYF.

The J gene is TRBJ2-5, the V gene TRBV29-1, with 10 bases fitting TRBD1. The V gene end was trimmed by 7 bases and the J gene end by 5 bases; junction bases not matched to a gene: 4. This CDR3 comprises 12 residues. Germline-derived CDR1 and CDR2 are SQVTM and ANQGSEA. CDR3 bases: TGCAGCGGGACAGGGGGTGGGGAGACCCAGTACTTC. Translated, it gives CSGTGGGETQYF.

The genes are TRBV5-6 and TRBJ1-1; D is perhaps TRBD1 (6 bases). This CDR3 region has 13 residues. V was cut by 6 bases and J by 1 base, with 10 bases left in between. Per the germline V gene, CDR1 is SGHDT and CDR2 is YYEEEE. CDR3 protein: CASIRGGNTEAFF. DNA for the CDR3: TGTGCCAGCATCCGAGGGGGGAACACTGAAGCTTTCTTT.

The CDR3 spells CASSYRPGQGGYEQYF. CDR3 nucleotides: TGTGCCAGCAGCTACCGGCCGGGACAGGGTGGTTACGAGCAGTACTTC. This chain connects TRBV5-8 to TRBJ2-7, with 9 bases fitting TRBD1. This CDR3 spans 16 amino acids. Germline CDR1 reads SGHTS; CDR2 reads YDEGEE. With 3 bases clipped from V and 4 bases from J, the junction kept 11 bases outside the gene matches.

This clone has only one observation. V is TRBV9 and J is TRBJ2-3, with 10 positions matching TRBD2. CDR3 size: 16 residues. Unmatched junction bases numbered 6, after V lost 0 bases and J lost 5 bases. Looked up from germline, CDR1 is SGDLS and CDR2 is YYNGEE. The CDR3 nucleotides are TGTGCCAGCAGCGTAGTAGCCAGCGGGAGGGAAGATACGCAGTATTTT. Encoded protein: CASSVVASGREDTQYF.

This rearrangement joins TRBV9 to TRBJ2-3, with 9 bases matching TRBD2. CDR1 and CDR2 (germline): SGDLS, YYNGEE. This CDR3 has 15 amino acids. V lost 3 bases to trimming and J lost 0 bases; unmatched junction nucleotides: 2. The CDR3 region has the DNA TGTGCCAGCAGCGCCAGCGGGAGGAGCACAGATACGCAGTATTTT. Translation: CASSASGRSTDTQYF.

The CDR3 region has the DNA TGTGCCAGCTCACTCTCGGACAGCCAAGAGACCCAGTACTTC. Translation gives CASSLSDSQETQYF. The rearrangement uses TRBV18 and TRBJ2-5; weak D call: TRBD1 (6 bases). The germline V and J ends were trimmed by 4 bases and 1 base, with 10 bases remaining between them. The CDR3 covers 14 residues. CDR1 and CDR2 from the germline V gene are KGHSH and LQKENI.

The J gene is TRBJ2-3, the V gene TRBV15; 7 bases match TRBD2. The CDR3 spans 15 residues. V lost 0 bases and J lost 6; bases outside the gene matches: 6. In germline, CDR1 is LNHNV, CDR2 YYDKDF (reference sequence). CDR3 nucleotide sequence: TGTGCCACCAGCAGAGAGCGGCGGGAGTGGGATACGCAGTATTTT. It is translated as CATSRERREWDTQYF.

This clone was observed once. This sequence joins TRBV30 and TRBJ2-2, with 12 bases lining up with TRBD2. The CDR3 contains 15 residues. The V segment lost 4 bases and the J segment 4 bases; nucleotides outside the gene matches: 4. The germline V gene encodes CDR1 GTSNPN and CDR2 SVGIG (reference sequence). This CDR3 reads CAWTLAGGPTGELFF. For the CDR3, the DNA is TGTGCCTGGACCCTAGCGGGGGGGCCCACCGGGGAGCTGTTTTTT. The full variable domain, with the rest looked up from reference TRBV30 and TRBJ2-2, is SQTIHQWPATLVQPVGSPLSLECTVEGTSNPNLYWYRQAAGRGLQLLFYSVGIGQISSEVPQNLSASRPQDRQFILSSKKLLLSDSGFYLCAWTLAGGPTGELFFGEGSRLTVL.

V is TRBV7-8 and J is TRBJ2-1, with 7 positions matching TRBD1. CDR1 SGHVS and CDR2 FQNEAQ come from the germline V gene. J lost 7 bases, V lost 6 bases, and 12 bases had no gene match. CDR3 length: 15 amino acids. The CDR3 DNA reads as TGTGCCAGCAGGCAGACAGGGTTCCTTTGGAATGAGCAGTTCTTC. Translation gives CASRQTGFLWNEQFF.

V gene TRBV19 combines with J gene TRBJ1-5; D unresolved. Germline CDR1 LNHDA, CDR2 SQIVND (reference sequence). This CDR3 has 18 residues. V was cut by 7 bases and J by 2 bases, with 24 bases left in between. CDR3 DNA: TGTGCCAGTACCCCGCAACTCGGGAGGCCGACCCGCAATCAGCCCCAGCATTTT. Amino acids: CASTPQLGRPTRNQPQHF. The full variable domain, its missing parts supplied by reference TRBV19 and TRBJ1-5, is DGGITQSPKYLFRKEGQNVTLSCEQNLNHDAMYWYRQDPGQGLRLIYYSQIVNDFQKGDIAEGYSVSREKKESFPLTVTSAQKNPTAFYLCASTPQLGRPTRNQPQHFGDGTRLSIL.

V gene TRBV10-3 combines with J gene TRBJ2-5; perhaps TRBD1 as D (5 bases). Germline lookup yields CDR1 ENHRY and CDR2 SYGVKD. The V gene lost 4 bases and the J gene lost 4 bases, with 10 bases spanning the gap. The length of the CDR3 is 13 residues. CDR3 in DNA: TGTGCCATCAGTGTAAGTCAGGGAGAGACCCAGTACTTC. Translated, it gives CAISVSQGETQYF.

This chain links TRBV4-1 with TRBJ1-3; D may be TRBD1 (6 bases). Trimming left V 6 bases short and J 3 bases short, with 15 bases between. CDR1 MGHRA and CDR2 YSYEKL come from the germline V gene. The CDR3 contains 15 residues. The CDR3 DNA reads TGCGCCAGCAGTTCACAGGGCTTATTTGGAAACACCATATATTTT. This encodes CASSSQGLFGNTIYF.

The chain links TRBV19 to TRBJ1-1; no reliable D call. This CDR3 contains 14 residues. CDR1 is LNHDA and CDR2 is SQIVND in the germline V gene (reference sequence). V was clipped by 6 bases and J by 1 base, with 12 bases between them. The CDR3 protein is CASRPLRENTEAFF. The DNA of the CDR3 is TGTGCCAGTAGGCCTTTGAGGGAGAACACTGAAGCTTTCTTT. Using reference TRBV19 and TRBJ1-1 for the parts outside the CDR3, the full variable domain is DGGITQSPKYLFRKEGQNVTLSCEQNLNHDAMYWYRQDPGQGLRLIYYSQIVNDFQKGDIAEGYSVSREKKESFPLTVTSAQKNPTAFYLCASRPLRENTEAFFGQGTRLTVV.

The V call is TRBV19, the J call TRBJ1-2; TRBD1 matches 11 bases. Germline loops: CDR1 LNHDA, CDR2 SQIVND (reference sequence). This CDR3 contains 16 residues. Unmatched junction bases numbered 15, after V lost 10 bases and J lost 5 bases. CDR3 amino acids: CATRRTGGEMGYGYTF. Written as DNA, the CDR3 is TGTGCCACCCGTCGGACAGGGGGCGAAATGGGGTATGGCTACACCTTC.

The J gene is TRBJ1-2, the V gene TRBV7-9, with no clear D. Germline-derived CDR1 and CDR2 are SEHNR and FQNEAQ (reference sequence). V was trimmed by 1 base and J by 4 bases, leaving 13 bases between them. The CDR3 spans 15 residues. The CDR3 protein is CASSLGPTPSYGYTF. DNA of the CDR3: TGTGCCAGCAGCTTAGGGCCCACACCTTCCTATGGCTACACCTTC.

The rearrangement uses TRBV30 and TRBJ1-2, with 8 bases that match TRBD1. The CDR3 consists of 15 residues. J gave up 4 bases and V 1 base, and 8 bases lay outside the gene matches. Germline V gives CDR1 GTSNPN, CDR2 SVGIG (reference sequence). The CDR3 DNA reads TGTGCCTGGAGTGGACGCGACAGGGGATTCTATGGCTACACCTTC. Residues: CAWSGRDRGFYGYTF.

This chain uses TRBV6-5 with TRBJ2-2, with 7 bases that match TRBD2. The ends lost 0 bases at V and 8 bases at J; junction bases unmatched: 6. Germline loops: CDR1 MNHEY, CDR2 SVGAGI. The CDR3 runs 15 residues. The CDR3 nucleotides read TGTGCCAGCAGTTACTCCAGGACTAGGTCGGGGGAGCTGTTTTTT. Protein sequence: CASSYSRTRSGELFF.

The gene calls are TRBV10-3 and TRBJ2-1, with D hard to call. Germline CDR1 and CDR2: ENHRY and SYGVKD. Deletions cut 6 bases from V and 1 base from J, with 7 bases between. This CDR3 contains 13 residues. The CDR3 protein is CAISGESYNEQFF. As DNA, the CDR3 is TGTGCCATCAGCGGAGAATCCTACAATGAGCAGTTCTTC.